Given below is one T cell receptor beta chain in context. There is no known antigen for this receptor. No base-level quality is on record; no much larger clone is a single base apart. This entry comes from a study of chemoradiotherapy in HPV16-positive cancers (dated by TCRdb to 2021 to 2024). With regard to the full study: Candidate HPV-specific T-cell clones and common TCR motifs were defined by functional T-cell assays performed on cells from two HPV16-positive patients. The study set out to ask whether T-cell immunity against the HPV oncoproteins E6 and E7 changes over the course of chemoradiotherapy and whether that immunity affects survival. The candidate HPV-specific TCRs and motifs were then tracked in TCR repertoires from 86 patients with HPV-related cancers. Study-wide findings and limitations: Improved recurrence-free survival in HPV16-positive patients was associated with expansion of HPV-responsive T cells during chemoradiotherapy. Expansion of candidate HPV-specific clones and E7-related TCR motifs was observed in the tumor microenvironment during treatment, whereas no such expansion was observed for non-HPV-specific T cells. The functional definition of HPV-specific T cells was derived from only a couple of HPV16-positive patients, and the survival association was reported for HPV16-positive patients.

Library preparation used the immunoSEQ multiplex PCR assay. The source is immuneACCESS, and TCRdb retained only in-frame sequences with V and J called. Part of the clones is not carried over; for the studies checked, unresolved V genes explain less than half of this, and the remainder is unexplained. The sample includes about 20,000 clones, with around 85% observed a single time. Around 4.4% of the sample rests with the top ten. V was cut back by 1 base and J by 0 bases, leaving a gap of 16 bases between them. The CDR3 spans 18 residues, from the cysteine through the phenylalanine. This entry keeps only the CDR3 DNA: 54 bases, framed from base 1. CDR1 LGHNA and CDR2 YNFKEQ were looked up in the germline V gene. Because repertoires were sampled repeatedly during chemoradiotherapy, clonal expansion in the tumor microenvironment could be followed.

The sample here was blood, taken from a patient who underwent chemoradiotherapy. This receptor was obtained from a human donor with HPV-associated anogenital cancer. The chain employs TRBV4-2 and TRBJ1-5; too little of a D gene remains to name it. The CDR3 region reads CASSQASGQKYSNQPQHF. In nucleotides, the sequence is TGTGCCAGCAGCCAAGCATCGGGTCAGAAATATAGCAATCAGCCCCAGCATTTT.